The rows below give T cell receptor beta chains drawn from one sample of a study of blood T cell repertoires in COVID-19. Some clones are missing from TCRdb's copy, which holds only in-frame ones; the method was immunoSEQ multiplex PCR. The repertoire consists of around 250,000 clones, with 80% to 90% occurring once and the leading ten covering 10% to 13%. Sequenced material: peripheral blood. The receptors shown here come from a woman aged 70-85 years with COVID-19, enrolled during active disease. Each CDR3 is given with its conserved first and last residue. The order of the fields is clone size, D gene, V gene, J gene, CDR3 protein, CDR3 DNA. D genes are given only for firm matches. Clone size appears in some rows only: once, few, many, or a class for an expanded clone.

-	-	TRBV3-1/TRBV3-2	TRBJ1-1	CASSLKTRGEAFF	TGTGCCAGCAGTCTAAAAACCAGGGGTGAAGCTTTCTTT
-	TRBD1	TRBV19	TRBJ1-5	CASSPGTVNQPQHF	TGTGCCAGTAGTCCCGGGACAGTAAATCAGCCCCAGCATTTT
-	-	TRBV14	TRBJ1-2	CASRLLQVLNGYTF	TGTGCCAGCAGGCTATTACAGGTTTTAAATGGCTACACCTTC
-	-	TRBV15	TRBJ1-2	CATSRDRGLLHYGYTF	TGTGCCACCAGCAGAGATCGAGGTCTCCTCCACTATGGCTACACCTTC
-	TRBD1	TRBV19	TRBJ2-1	CASSRVGTGDNEQFF	TGTGCCAGTAGTAGGGTCGGGACAGGGGACAATGAGCAGTTCTTC
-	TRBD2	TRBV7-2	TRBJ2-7	CASSVSVGTGGYEQYF	TGTGCCAGCAGCGTTAGTGTGGGGACGGGGGGCTACGAGCAGTACTTC
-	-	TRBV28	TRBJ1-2	CASSLLGAEYGYTF	TGTGCCAGCAGTTTACTGGGGGCCGAGTATGGCTACACCTTC
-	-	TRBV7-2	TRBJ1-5	CASSLEGRTNQPQHF	TGTGCCAGCAGCTTAGAGGGGAGGACCAATCAGCCCCAGCATTTT
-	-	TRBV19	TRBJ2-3	CASSIGVYGETSTDTQYF	TGTGCCAGTAGTATAGGGGTTTACGGCGAGACTAGCACAGATACGCAGTATTTT
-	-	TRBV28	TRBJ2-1	CASSFSTGPNEQFF	TGTGCCAGCAGTTTTTCAACAGGGCCGAATGAGCAGTTCTTC
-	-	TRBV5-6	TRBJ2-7	CASSLDPIGVSYEQYF	TGTGCCAGCAGCTTGGATCCCATCGGGGTCTCCTACGAGCAGTACTTC
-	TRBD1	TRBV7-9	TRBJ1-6	CASKVDRGNSPLHF	TGTGCCAGCAAAGTGGACAGGGGAAATTCACCCCTCCACTTT
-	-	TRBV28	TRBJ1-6	CASSSGGSYNSPLHF	TGTGCCAGCAGCTCCGGCGGGTCCTATAATTCACCCCTCCACTTT
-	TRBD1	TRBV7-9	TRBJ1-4	CASSVTGDEKLFF	TGTGCCAGCAGCGTAACAGGGGATGAAAAACTGTTTTTT
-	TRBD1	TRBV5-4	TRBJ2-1	CASSLGQGGYNEQFF	TGTGCCAGCAGCCTGGGACAGGGCGGCTACAATGAGCAGTTCTTC
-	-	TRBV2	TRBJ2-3	CASRLLGLGTDTQYF	TGTGCCAGCAGATTGTTGGGACTCGGCACAGATACGCAGTATTTT
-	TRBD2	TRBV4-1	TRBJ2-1	CASSQDPAGDEQFF	TGCGCCAGCAGCCAAGATCCAGCGGGAGATGAGCAGTTCTTC
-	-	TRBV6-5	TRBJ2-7	CASSYSRPDVSYEQYF	TGTGCCAGCAGTTACTCGAGGCCTGATGTCTCCTACGAGCAGTACTTC
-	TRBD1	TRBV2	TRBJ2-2	CASSADRGLGGELFF	TGTGCCAGCAGTGCTGACAGGGGGCTTGGCGGGGAGCTGTTTTTT
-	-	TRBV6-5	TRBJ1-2	CASIGSLRGYGYTF	TGTGCCAGCATCGGAAGCCTCAGGGGCTATGGCTACACCTTC
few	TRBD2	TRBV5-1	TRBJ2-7	CASSLMTSDEQYF	TGCGCCAGCAGCTTGATGACTAGCGACGAGCAGTACTTC
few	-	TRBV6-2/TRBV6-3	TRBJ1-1	CASSRQVDWTEAFF	TGTGCCAGCAGTCGACAGGTCGATTGGACTGAAGCTTTCTTT
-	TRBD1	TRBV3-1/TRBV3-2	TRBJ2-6	CASSGQGGGGANVLTF	TGTGCCAGCAGCGGACAGGGGGGTGGAGGGGCCAACGTCCTGACTTTC
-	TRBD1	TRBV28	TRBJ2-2	CASRQDRANTGELFF	TGTGCCAGCAGACAAGACAGGGCGAACACCGGGGAGCTGTTTTTT
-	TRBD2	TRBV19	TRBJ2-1	CASSINGRALWEQFF	TGTGCCAGTAGTATAAACGGGAGGGCCTTATGGGAGCAGTTCTTC
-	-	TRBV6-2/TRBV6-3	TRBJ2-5	CASSYVRETQYF	TGTGCCAGCAGTTACGTGAGAGAGACCCAGTACTTC
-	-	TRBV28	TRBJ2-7	CASRAGGYSYEQYF	TGTGCCAGCAGGGCAGGGGGGTACTCCTACGAGCAGTACTTC
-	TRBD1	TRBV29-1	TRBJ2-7	CSGGTGISYEQYF	TGCAGCGGCGGGACAGGTATTTCCTACGAGCAGTACTTC
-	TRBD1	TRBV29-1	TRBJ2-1	CSAFTGVGEQFF	TGCAGCGCGTTTACAGGGGTCGGTGAGCAGTTCTTC
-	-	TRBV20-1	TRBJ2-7	CSAVLGEQYF	TGCAGTGCGGTACTAGGCGAGCAGTACTTC